Listed here are 2 T cell receptor beta chains from one sample, sequenced in a study of early T cells in non-severe SARS-CoV-2 infection. TCRdb processed the 5' RACE reads anew with MiXCR; each CDR3 protein has one entry. The sample shows 50,000 to 75,000 distinct CDR3 sequences, around 12% of them seen only once. The specimen comprised whole blood, sampled at baseline. These receptors were collected from an adult who was a healthcare worker with PCR-confirmed SARS-CoV-2 infection or an uninfected control (not recorded which). The donor label of this sample is uncertain.

The chain links TRBV14 to TRBJ1-2; D gene uncertain. The ends were cut back, 4 bases at V and 2 bases at J, with 14 bases in the middle. The CDR3 runs 15 residues. Germline V gives CDR1 SGHDN, CDR2 FVKESK. The CDR3 coding sequence is TGTGCCAGCAGCCGATCAGGTTATCTAAACTATGGCTACACCTTC. Protein sequence: CASSRSGYLNYGYTF. The entire variable domain, with the rest obtained from reference TRBV14 and TRBJ1-2, is as follows: EAGVTQFPSHSVIEKGQTVTLRCDPISGHDNLYWYRRVMGKEIKFLLHFVKESKQDESGMPNNRFLAERTGGTYSTLKVQPAELEDSGVYFCASSRSGYLNYGYTFGSGTRLTVV.

This clonotype was observed at least ten times. CDR3 in amino acids: CASSPFRTGPSGANVLTF. DNA of the CDR3: TGTGCCAGCAGTCCCTTTAGGACAGGGCCCTCTGGGGCCAACGTCCTGACTTTC. The chain links TRBV27 to TRBJ2-6, with TRBD1 matching 8 bases. The V gene end was trimmed by 5 bases and the J gene end by 0 bases; junction bases not matched to a gene: 9. The germline gives CDR1 MNHEY, CDR2 SMNVEV (reference sequence). The CDR3 covers 18 residues.